Listed below are T cell receptor beta chains from one sample, sequenced in a study of blood T cell repertoires in COVID-19. Assay used: immunoSEQ multiplex PCR; TCRdb lists only in-frame clones, some missing. Seen here are 250,000 or so clones, over 80% observed once, and the top ten hold around 1.5%. The sample was peripheral blood. Receptors originate from a woman between 35 and 50 years old who had recovered from COVID-19. Each CDR3 is given with its conserved first and last residue. Each record gives: J gene, clone size, V gene, D gene, CDR3 DNA, CDR3 protein. The D gene is left open where the match is weak. Clone size is not always given. Where it is, it says once, few, many or a class for expanded clones.

TRBJ2-7	NA	TRBV5-1	NA	TGCGCCAGCAGCCTAGACGCTCGGGTAGAGCAGTACTTC	CASSLDARVEQYF
TRBJ2-2	NA	TRBV11-3	NA	TGTGCCAGCAGCTTAGATATGACCGGGGAGCTGTTTTTT	CASSLDMTGELFF
TRBJ2-2	NA	TRBV27	NA	TGTGCCAGCAACCCAGGGGGGCATGTCACCGGGGAGCTGTTTTTT	CASNPGGHVTGELFF
TRBJ2-5	once	TRBV10-3	TRBD2	TGTGCCATCAGCCGAGCGGGGGGGCAAGAGACCCAGTACTTC	CAISRAGGQETQYF
TRBJ1-1	NA	TRBV5-1	TRBD1	TGCGCCAGCATGGGACAGGAGAACACTGAAGCTTTCTTT	CASMGQENTEAFF
TRBJ2-2	many	TRBV2	TRBD1	TGTGCCAGCAGTTTCGGGACAGGGGCGCCCGAGTCCGGGGAGCTGTTTTTT	CASSFGTGAPESGELFF
TRBJ2-1	NA	TRBV5-1	TRBD2	TGCGCCAGCAGCCGACCGGGACTAGCGGGGAATGAGCAGTTCTTC	CASSRPGLAGNEQFF
TRBJ1-3	NA	TRBV29-1	TRBD1	TGCAGCGCCCACGGGCCGGGACAGGGGGCAGGAAACACCATATATTTT	CSAHGPGQGAGNTIYF
TRBJ2-5	NA	TRBV10-3	NA	TGTGCCATCAGTGAGTCGTGGCAGGGTAAGGAGACCCAGTACTTC	CAISESWQGKETQYF
TRBJ1-3	NA	TRBV6-5	NA	TGTGCCGCAGCCGTACAGCCAGGAAACACCATATATTTT	CAAAVQPGNTIYF
TRBJ1-4	NA	TRBV4-1	TRBD1	TGCGCCAGCAGCCAAGATTATGGCAGGGGGGTTGAAAAACTGTTTTTT	CASSQDYGRGVEKLFF
TRBJ2-2	NA	TRBV5-1	TRBD1	TGCGCCAGCAGCCCCCCACAGGGGCTGGCGAACACCGGGGAGCTGTTTTTT	CASSPPQGLANTGELFF
TRBJ1-6	NA	TRBV12-5	TRBD1	TGTGCTAGTGGTTTGGTCCCGGGACAGGTCGGTAATTCACCCCTCCACTTT	CASGLVPGQVGNSPLHF
TRBJ2-6	NA	TRBV10-2	NA	TGCGCCAGCAGATCCAGGGGCTCTGGGGCCAACGTCCTGACTTTC	CASRSRGSGANVLTF
TRBJ2-3	NA	TRBV11-2	TRBD1	TGTGCCAGCAGCCCCCGGACAGGGGATACGCAGTATTTT	CASSPRTGDTQYF
TRBJ1-4	once	TRBV3-1/TRBV3-2	NA	TGTGCCAGCAGCCAAGATCCACACGGCAGGCCAACTAATGAAAAACTGTTTTTT	CASSQDPHGRPTNEKLFF
TRBJ2-2	NA	TRBV11-2	NA	TGTGCCAGCAGCCGGAGAGGCAGCTGGACCGGGGAGCTGTTTTTT	CASSRRGSWTGELFF
TRBJ2-7	NA	TRBV5-1	TRBD2	TGCGCCAGCAAGTCAACTAGCGGTTTCTACGAGCAGTACTTC	CASKSTSGFYEQYF
TRBJ1-1	NA	TRBV10-3	NA	TGTGCCGTTTCTTTTGACAGAGTAGTAGCTTTCTTT	CAVSFDRVVAFF
TRBJ1-2	NA	TRBV9	NA	TGTGCCAGCAGCGCAGGGTGGAACTATGGCTACACCTTC	CASSAGWNYGYTF
TRBJ1-2	NA	TRBV11-2	NA	TGTGCCAGCGGGTGGAGGGGCGGGAATAACTATGGCTACACCTTC	CASGWRGGNNYGYTF
TRBJ1-2	NA	TRBV28	TRBD1	TGTGCCAGCAGTTCCCCTGGACAGGGCTATGGCTACACCTTC	CASSSPGQGYGYTF
TRBJ2-2	once	TRBV6-5	TRBD1	TGTGCCAGCAGGCTGAACAGGGGAACCGGGGAGCTGTTTTTT	CASRLNRGTGELFF
TRBJ2-2	NA	TRBV4-3	TRBD1	TGCGCCAGCAGCCAAGAGGTACAGGGGTTATTGAACACCGGGGAGCTGTTTTTT	CASSQEVQGLLNTGELFF